The present T cell receptor (beta chain) was sequenced within a study of PD-1 blockade in classical Hodgkin lymphoma. Study-level results: Repertoire differences lack defined causes, possibly disease activity or prior therapy. It was CD4+ TCR diversity, not CD8+, that rose significantly by C4D1. Compared with healthy donors, newly diagnosed patients reportedly showed lower baseline TCR diversity.

For this clone: Its antigen remains unidentified.

Sequencing used immunoSEQ multiplex PCR; TCRdb keeps in-frame clones, though not all of them. The sample lists over 80,000 clones, around 90% occurring once. Every patient experienced relapse after autologous stem cell transplantation, and brentuximab vedotin exposure varied. Progressive disease, partial response or complete response was each patient's best response. V lost 1 base to trimming and J lost 6 bases; unmatched junction nucleotides: 10. This CDR3 is built from 17 residues. Germline V gene sequence: CDR1 SGHVS, CDR2 FNYEAQ. The TCR was taken from a human donor with classical Hodgkin lymphoma. The chain joins TRBV7-6 to TRBJ2-1, with 9 bases that match TRBD2. The sequences come from peripheral blood mononuclear cells (PBMCs), collected at baseline. In DNA, the CDR3 is TGTGCCAGCAGCTTAGTGGTTGCGGTAGCGGGAGTCAATGAGCAGTTCTTC. Translated: CASSLVVAVAGVNEQFF.